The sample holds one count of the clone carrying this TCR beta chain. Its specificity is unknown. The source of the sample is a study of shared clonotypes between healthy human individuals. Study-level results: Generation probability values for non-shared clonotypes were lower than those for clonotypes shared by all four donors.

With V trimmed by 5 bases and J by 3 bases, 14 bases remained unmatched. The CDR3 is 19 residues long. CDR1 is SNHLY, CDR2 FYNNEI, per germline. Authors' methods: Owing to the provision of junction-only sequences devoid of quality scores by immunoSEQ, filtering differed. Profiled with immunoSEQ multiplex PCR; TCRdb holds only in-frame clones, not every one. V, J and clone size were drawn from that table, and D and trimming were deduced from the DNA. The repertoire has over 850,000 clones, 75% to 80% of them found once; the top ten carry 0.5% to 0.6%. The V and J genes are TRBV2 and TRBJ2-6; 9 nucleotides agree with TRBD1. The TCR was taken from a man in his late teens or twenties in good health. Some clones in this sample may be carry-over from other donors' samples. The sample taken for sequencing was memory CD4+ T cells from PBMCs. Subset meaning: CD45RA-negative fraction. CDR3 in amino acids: CASSYGRTGVAHGANVLTF. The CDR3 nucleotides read TGTGCCAGCAGTTACGGAAGGACAGGGGTGGCTCATGGGGCCAACGTCCTGACTTTC.